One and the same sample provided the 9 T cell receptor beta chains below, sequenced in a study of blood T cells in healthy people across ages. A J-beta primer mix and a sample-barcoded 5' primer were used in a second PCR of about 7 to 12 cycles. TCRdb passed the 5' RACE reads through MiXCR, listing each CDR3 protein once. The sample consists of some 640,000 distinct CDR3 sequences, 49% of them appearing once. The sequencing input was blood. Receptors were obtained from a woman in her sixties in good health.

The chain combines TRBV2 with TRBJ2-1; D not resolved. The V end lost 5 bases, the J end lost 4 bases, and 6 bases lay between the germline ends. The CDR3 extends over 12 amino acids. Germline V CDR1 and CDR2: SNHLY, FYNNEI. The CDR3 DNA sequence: TGTGCCAGCAGTCCTCCATACAATGAGCAGTTCTTC. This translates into CASSPPYNEQFF.

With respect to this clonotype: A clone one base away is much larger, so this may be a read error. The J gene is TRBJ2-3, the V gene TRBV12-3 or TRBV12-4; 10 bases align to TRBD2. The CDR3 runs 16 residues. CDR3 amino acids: CASSLPTSGITDMQYF. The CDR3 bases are TGTGCCAGCAGTTTACCTACTAGCGGGATCACAGATATGCAGTATTTT.

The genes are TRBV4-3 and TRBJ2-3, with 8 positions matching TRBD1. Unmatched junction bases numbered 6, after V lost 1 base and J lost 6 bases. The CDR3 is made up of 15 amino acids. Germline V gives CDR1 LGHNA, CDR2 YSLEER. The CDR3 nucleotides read TGCGCCAGCAGCCAAGGGCGGACAGGGAGGGATACGCAGTATTTT. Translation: CASSQGRTGRDTQYF.

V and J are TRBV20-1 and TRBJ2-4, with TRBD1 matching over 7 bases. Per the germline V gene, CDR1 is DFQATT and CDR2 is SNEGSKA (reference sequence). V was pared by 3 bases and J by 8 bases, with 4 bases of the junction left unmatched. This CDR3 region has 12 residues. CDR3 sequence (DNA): TGCAGTGCTAGTTACAGGGGTGACATTCAGTACTTC. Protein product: CSASYRGDIQYF.

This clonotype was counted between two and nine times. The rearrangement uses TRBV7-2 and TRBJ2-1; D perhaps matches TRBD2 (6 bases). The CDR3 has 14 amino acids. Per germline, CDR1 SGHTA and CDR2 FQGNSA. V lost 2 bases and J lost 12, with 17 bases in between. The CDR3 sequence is CASSLSSAVGGQFF. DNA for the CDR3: TGTGCCAGCAGCTTAAGCTCCGCAGTGGGGGGGCAGTTCTTC. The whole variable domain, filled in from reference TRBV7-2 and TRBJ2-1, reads GAGVSQSPSNKVTEKGKDVELRCDPISGHTALYWYRQSLGQGLEFLIYFQGNSAPDKSGLPSDRFSAERTGGSVSTLTIQRTQQEDSAVYLCASSLSSAVGGQFFGPGTRLTVL.

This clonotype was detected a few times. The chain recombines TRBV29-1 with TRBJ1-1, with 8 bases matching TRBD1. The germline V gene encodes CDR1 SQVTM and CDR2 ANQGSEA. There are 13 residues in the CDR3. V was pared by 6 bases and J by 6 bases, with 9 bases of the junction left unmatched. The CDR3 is CSVVILQGAEAFF. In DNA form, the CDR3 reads TGCAGCGTCGTCATACTACAGGGGGCTGAAGCTTTCTTT.

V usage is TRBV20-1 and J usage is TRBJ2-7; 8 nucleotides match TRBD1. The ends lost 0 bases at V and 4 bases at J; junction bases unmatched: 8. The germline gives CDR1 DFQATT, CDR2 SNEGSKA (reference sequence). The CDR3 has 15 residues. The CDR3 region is CSAREPRGRGYEQYF. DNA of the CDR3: TGCAGTGCTAGAGAGCCCAGGGGGCGCGGGTACGAGCAGTACTTC.

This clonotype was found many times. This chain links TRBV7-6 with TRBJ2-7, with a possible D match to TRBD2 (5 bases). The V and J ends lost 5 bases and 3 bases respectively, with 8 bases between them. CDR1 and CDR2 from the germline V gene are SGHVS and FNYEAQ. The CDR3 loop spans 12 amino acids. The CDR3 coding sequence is TGTGCCAGCAGCCCCGGGAACTACGAGCAGTACTTC. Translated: CASSPGNYEQYF.

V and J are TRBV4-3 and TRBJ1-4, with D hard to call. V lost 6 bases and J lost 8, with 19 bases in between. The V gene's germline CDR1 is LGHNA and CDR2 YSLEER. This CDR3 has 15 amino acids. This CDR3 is CASRRRQDLTEKLFF. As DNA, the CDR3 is TGCGCCAGCAGACGTCGACAAGACTTGACCGAAAAACTGTTTTTT.